This TCR beta chain is from a study of cytomegalovirus exposure and HLA in healthy donors. The CDR3 length is 16 residues. Trimming took 4 bases from V and 4 from J; bases not matched to a gene: 9. Germline V lookup: CDR1 SGHRS, CDR2 YFSETQ. Use of 60 Vbeta and 13 Jbeta primers characterized the PCR. Data came from immunoSEQ multiplex PCR; TCRdb stores just in-frame clones and leaves some out. The top ten hold just under 8.5% of the sample, which has 90,000 to 150,000 clones, about three quarters seen once. About this clone: What it recognizes is unknown.

Study-level results: Generally TCR sequences proved uncommon, though certain public TCRs appeared in numerous donors. Reports credit the classifier with highly specific, highly sensitive diagnosis of cytomegalovirus status. Later analysis demonstrated an association between a missense DCLRE1C variant and TCR beta V- and J-gene trimming. Most of the CMV-associated TCR beta chains (in a later analysis) appeared to be HLA-restricted.

The rearrangement uses TRBV5-1 and TRBJ2-3; TRBD1 matches 10 bases. This clonotype was sampled from a woman aged 40 to 55 in good health and CMV-seropositive. Material: PBMCs. The CDR3 bases are TGCGCCAGCAGCCTTATGACAGGGGGCGGGTCAGATACGCAGTATTTT. Protein: CASSLMTGGGSDTQYF.